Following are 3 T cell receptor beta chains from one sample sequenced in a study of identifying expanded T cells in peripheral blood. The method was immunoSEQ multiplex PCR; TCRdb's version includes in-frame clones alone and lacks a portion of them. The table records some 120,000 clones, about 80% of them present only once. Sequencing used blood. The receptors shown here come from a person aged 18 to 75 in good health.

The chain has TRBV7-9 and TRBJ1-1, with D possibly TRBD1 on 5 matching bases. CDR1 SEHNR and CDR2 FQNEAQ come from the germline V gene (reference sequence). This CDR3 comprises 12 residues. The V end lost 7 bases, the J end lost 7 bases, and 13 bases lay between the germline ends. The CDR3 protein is CASTGTQIEAFF. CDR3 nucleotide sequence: TGTGCCAGCACCGGGACCCAGATTGAAGCTTTCTTT.

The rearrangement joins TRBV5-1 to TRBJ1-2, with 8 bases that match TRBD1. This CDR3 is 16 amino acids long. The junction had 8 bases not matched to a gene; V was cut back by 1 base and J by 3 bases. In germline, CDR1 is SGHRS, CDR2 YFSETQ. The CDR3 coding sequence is TGCGCCAGCAGCTTGCCAGGACAGGGTATTGACTATGGCTACACCTTC. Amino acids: CASSLPGQGIDYGYTF.

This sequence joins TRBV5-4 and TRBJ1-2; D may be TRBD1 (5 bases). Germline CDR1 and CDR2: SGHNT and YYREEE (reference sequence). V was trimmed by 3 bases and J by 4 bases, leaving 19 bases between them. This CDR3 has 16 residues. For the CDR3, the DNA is TGTGCCAGCAGCTCCGCGAACCAGGGAGGCGGCTATGGCTACACCTTC. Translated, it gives CASSSANQGGGYGYTF.